This T cell receptor beta chain was profiled in a study of blood T cell repertoires in COVID-19. The CDR3 is 15 residues long. The V and J ends lost 4 bases and 3 bases respectively, with 12 bases between them. In germline, CDR1 is MGHRA, CDR2 YSYEKL. Assay used: immunoSEQ multiplex PCR; TCRdb lists only in-frame clones, some missing. This sample has 110,000 or so clones, with roughly 85% found just once. The sequenced material came from peripheral blood. This TCR derives from a human donor in a cohort sampled during active COVID-19. The V and J genes are TRBV4-1 and TRBJ2-2; D unclear. DNA for the CDR3: TGCGCCAGCAGCCTTGAGGAGTTCGACACCGGGGAGCTGTTTTTT. It codes for CASSLEEFDTGELFF.